This paragraph covers one T cell receptor (beta chain) sequence. The germline V gene encodes CDR1 ENHRY and CDR2 SYGVKD. The CDR3 has 13 residues. After removal of 7 bases from V and 14 bases from J, the junction contained 11 bases not matched to a gene. Survey-level TCR beta sequencing used the immunoSEQ assay. The protocol was immunoSEQ multiplex PCR, while the TCRdb copy is restricted to in-frame clones and leaves out a portion. The top ten clones hold around 4.5% of a sample with 68,000 or so clones, 90% to 95% of them seen once. The sample taken for sequencing was PBMCs. This chain links TRBV10-3 with TRBJ1-6; 7 bases map to TRBD1. This clonotype originated in a man in his forties with rheumatoid arthritis. Here the CDR3 reads CAITGQARGSLHF. CDR3 coding DNA: TGTGCCATCACCGGACAGGCCAGAGGATCCCTCCACTTT.